These 6 T cell receptor beta chains were all obtained from the same sample, sequenced in a study of shared clonotypes between healthy human individuals. Clones were sequenced by immunoSEQ multiplex PCR, and TCRdb holds only the in-frame ones, with some missing. The sample yields roughly 1,000,000 clones, 75% to 80% seen once. The sequencing input was memory CD4+ T cells from PBMCs. Subset in this sample: CD45RA-negative fraction. Receptor source: a man between 18 and 35 years old in good health. Some clones in this sample may be carry-over from other donors' samples.

The table lists this clone with a count of one. CDR3 protein: CASSLAGDSLLETQYF. The CDR3 DNA reads TGTGCCAGCAGCCTGGCAGGGGACAGTCTCCTTGAGACCCAGTACTTC. The gene calls are TRBV5-6 and TRBJ2-5, with 7 bases aligning to TRBD1. Losses at the gene ends were 4 bases for V and 5 bases for J; bases not matched to a gene: 14. The CDR3 consists of 16 residues. CDR1 and CDR2 (germline): SGHDT, YYEEEE.

The rearrangement uses TRBV6-5 and TRBJ1-5; 7 nucleotides align to TRBD1. The V gene end was trimmed by 7 bases and the J gene end by 6 bases; junction bases not matched to a gene: 9. This CDR3 spans 14 amino acids. Germline V CDR1 and CDR2: MNHEY, SVGAGI. CDR3 protein: CASNIWAGGQPQHF. The CDR3 nucleotides read TGTGCCAGCAATATATGGGCAGGGGGTCAGCCCCAGCATTTT.

The chain employs TRBV18 and TRBJ1-1, with D perhaps TRBD1 (6 bases). CDR1 and CDR2 from the germline V gene are KGHSH and LQKENI. Trimming took off 5 bases at V and 4 bases at J, with 14 bases between the two ends. The CDR3 length is 14 residues. As DNA, the CDR3 is TGTGCCAGCTCAGCTGTACAGGGTGGCACTGAAGCTTTCTTT. Encoded protein: CASSAVQGGTEAFF. Together with reference TRBV18 and TRBJ1-1, the CDR3 gives the full variable domain: NAGVMQNPRHLVRRRGQEARLRCSPMKGHSHVYWYRQLPEEGLKFMVYLQKENIIDESGMPKERFSAEFPKEGPSILRIQQVVRGDSAAYFCASSAVQGGTEAFFGQGTRLTVV.

The CDR3 sequence is CASGRPWNTEAFF. DNA for the CDR3: TGTGCCAGCGGCCGACCCTGGAACACTGAAGCTTTCTTT. The chain combines TRBV27 with TRBJ1-1; no clear D. Between the trimmed V and J ends, which lost 8 bases and 1 base, there was a span of 11 bases. The CDR3 extends over 13 amino acids. The germline CDR1 and CDR2 sequences are MNHEY and SMNVEV (reference sequence).

The chain carries TRBV5-1 and TRBJ2-2, with D possibly matching TRBD2 (5 bases). V shed 4 bases and J shed 13 bases, with 17 bases lying between them. CDR3 size: 13 residues. Germline V gives CDR1 SGHRS, CDR2 YFSETQ. DNA of the CDR3: TGCGCCAGCAGCCCGAGTATGACGGCGGGGCTGTTTTTT. This translates into CASSPSMTAGLFF.

The V gene is TRBV9, the J gene TRBJ1-1; tentatively, D is TRBD1 (5 bases). V was shortened by 4 bases and J by 4 bases, with 17 bases between the two germline ends. This CDR3 has 15 amino acids. The germline V gene encodes CDR1 SGDLS and CDR2 YYNGEE. The CDR3 DNA reads as TGTGCCAGCAGCCCCCAGTTTGCGGGGGGCACTGAAGCTTTCTTT. This translates into CASSPQFAGGTEAFF.